The 22 T cell receptor beta chains listed next were all sequenced from one sample in a study of CD8+ T cells in alopecia areata. cDNA reverse transcribed from extracted RNA served as the sequencing template. Sequenced by immunoSEQ multiplex PCR; TCRdb stores in-frame clones only, minus some. The sample contains about 180,000 clones, 50% to 75% of which appear only once. This material consisted of CD4+ T cells sorted from blood, taken at week 0. Receptors were obtained from a human donor with alopecia areata.

V and J are TRBV30 and TRBJ1-4; D gene uncertain. Trimming pared 4 bases from V and 7 bases from J, leaving 16 bases between. Germline V gene data show CDR1 as GTSNPN and CDR2 as SVGIG (reference sequence). The CDR3 is 14 amino acids. The DNA of the CDR3 is TGTGCCTGGACCGAGACTGCGGCGCTTGAAAAACTGTTTTTT. It specifies CAWTETAALEKLFF.

The genes are TRBV30 and TRBJ1-5, with D unresolved. Germline CDR1 is GTSNPN and CDR2 is SVGIG (reference sequence). V lost 2 bases to trimming and J lost 6 bases, with 11 bases between them. This CDR3 has 13 residues. The CDR3 protein is CAWSQQQSQPQHF. The CDR3 bases are TGTGCCTGGAGTCAACAGCAAAGTCAGCCCCAGCATTTT.

CDR3 in DNA: TGTGCCAGCAGCTCCAAGCGTTCAACCACGCAGTATTTT. Its protein is CASSSKRSTTQYF. J is TRBJ2-3 and V is TRBV11-2; no reliable D call. The CDR3 runs 13 residues. Germline values: CDR1 SGHAT, CDR2 FQNNGV. V was shortened by 4 bases and J by 9 bases, with 14 bases between the two germline ends. Combining the CDR3 with reference TRBV11-2 and TRBJ2-3 gives the whole variable domain EAGVAQSPRYKIIEKRQSVAFWCNPISGHATLYWYQQILGQGPKLLIQFQNNGVVDDSQLPKDRFSAERLKGVDSTLKIQPAKLEDSAVYLCASSSKRSTTQYFGPGTRLTVL.

The chain employs TRBV14 and TRBJ1-2; D is ambiguous. Trimming removed 0 bases from V and 4 bases from J, with 12 bases in between. Germline lookup yields CDR1 SGHDN and CDR2 FVKESK. The CDR3 is 15 residues long. CDR3 region: CASSQDLGSSYGYTF. CDR3 nucleotides: TGTGCCAGCAGCCAAGATCTTGGCAGTAGCTATGGCTACACCTTC.

The chain carries TRBV19 and TRBJ1-1; D uncertain. The CDR3 spans 18 residues. V was cut by 9 bases and J by 2 bases, with 28 bases left in between. Germline V gene sequence: CDR1 LNHDA, CDR2 SQIVND (reference sequence). The CDR3 spells CASTIGVVRPLDNTEAFF. CDR3 bases: TGTGCCAGCACGATTGGGGTGGTGAGGCCCCTGGACAACACTGAAGCTTTCTTT.

The rearrangement joins TRBV19 to TRBJ2-4; D is possibly TRBD1 (6 bases). Per the germline V gene, CDR1 is LNHDA and CDR2 is SQIVND (reference sequence). V lost 6 bases and J lost 2, with 14 bases in between. The CDR3 covers 15 residues. CDR3 DNA: TGTGCCAGTAGGGGATCCAGGGGTACCAAAAACATTCAGTACTTC. Protein product: CASRGSRGTKNIQYF.

The rearrangement joins TRBV15 to TRBJ2-5; D might be TRBD2 (5 bases). Germline CDR1 is LNHNV and CDR2 is YYDKDF (reference sequence). The CDR3 runs to 15 residues. V was cut by 0 bases and J by 5 bases, with 13 bases left in between. In DNA form, the CDR3 reads TGTGCCACCAGCAGAGATCGCCTAGCAGTCGAGACCCAGTACTTC. It codes for CATSRDRLAVETQYF. The full variable domain, rest sourced from reference TRBV15 and TRBJ2-5, is DAMVIQNPRYQVTQFGKPVTLSCSQTLNHNVMYWYQQKSSQAPKLLFHYYDKDFNNEADTPDNFQSRRPNTSFCFLDIRSPGLGDTAMYLCATSRDRLAVETQYFGPGTRLLVL.

In this sample, this clone turned up once. The genes are TRBV30 and TRBJ1-5; perhaps TRBD1 as D (5 bases). Per germline, CDR1 GTSNPN and CDR2 SVGIG (reference sequence). Trimming took off 2 bases at V and 4 bases at J, with 9 bases between the two ends. This CDR3 is built from 13 residues. This CDR3 reads CAWSPGSNQPQHF. The DNA of the CDR3 is TGTGCCTGGAGTCCAGGGAGTAATCAGCCCCAGCATTTT.

This sequence joins TRBV6-5 and TRBJ2-6, with D perhaps matching TRBD2 (5 bases). The CDR3 is 13 amino acids. Germline V gives CDR1 MNHEY, CDR2 SVGAGI. Trimming took off 10 bases at V and 1 base at J, with 8 bases between the two ends. The CDR3 DNA follows: TGTGCCACTAGGAGGTCTGGGGCCAACGTCCTGACTTTC. Translation gives CATRRSGANVLTF.

This clone was seen a few times. The V gene is TRBV25-1, the J gene TRBJ1-6, with D maybe TRBD1 (6 bases). The CDR3 contains 13 residues. Germline CDR1 MGHDK, CDR2 SYGVNS. V lost 4 bases and J lost 10, with 11 bases in between. The CDR3 sequence is CASSVAGVSPLHF. Here the CDR3 DNA reads TGTGCCAGCAGTGTGGCAGGGGTCTCACCCCTCCACTTT.

This clone was seen a few times. V is TRBV18 and J is TRBJ1-6; D unclear. CDR1 and CDR2 (germline): KGHSH, LQKENI. The CDR3 has 14 amino acids. The germline V and J ends were trimmed by 0 bases and 5 bases, with 5 bases remaining between them. CDR3 sequence reads: CASSPPTDNSPLHF. DNA of the CDR3: TGTGCCAGCTCACCACCTACCGATAATTCACCCCTCCACTTT.

The chain is built from TRBV5-1 and TRBJ1-2; 9 nucleotides align to TRBD1. There are 14 residues in the CDR3. Germline trimming cut 3 bases from V and 5 bases from J; bases unmatched to any gene: 5. The germline CDR1 and CDR2 sequences are SGHRS and YFSETQ. The CDR3 DNA reads TGCGCCAGCAGCTGGGGGACAGGGACGTATGGCTACACCTTC. Amino acid sequence: CASSWGTGTYGYTF.

V is TRBV27 and J is TRBJ1-5; D remains ambiguous. Germline V gives CDR1 MNHEY, CDR2 SMNVEV (reference sequence). CDR3 length: 13 amino acids. Trimming removed 6 bases from V and 3 bases from J, with 9 bases in between. Here the CDR3 reads CASRLAINQPQHF. CDR3 coding DNA: TGTGCCAGCAGACTGGCTATCAATCAGCCCCAGCATTTT.

The CDR3 DNA reads as TGCGCCAGCAGCCTCGGGGAAGGCCCCACTTACGAGCAGTACTTC. Translation: CASSLGEGPTYEQYF. The chain combines TRBV4-1 with TRBJ2-5; TRBD2 might be the D (5 bases). The DNA end is more similar to TRBJ2-7, so the J call may be wrong. The CDR3 is made up of 15 amino acids. CDR1 MGHRA and CDR2 YSYEKL come from the germline V gene.

The rearrangement links TRBV5-4 to TRBJ2-1, with D maybe TRBD2 (5 bases). Germline V gene data show CDR1 as SGHNT and CDR2 as YYREEE (reference sequence). CDR3 length: 14 residues. Between the trimmed V and J ends, which lost 0 bases and 5 bases, there was a span of 9 bases. CDR3 residues: CASSLGASHNEQFF. DNA for the CDR3: TGTGCCAGCAGCTTGGGGGCTAGCCACAATGAGCAGTTCTTC.

The V call is TRBV2, the J call TRBJ1-2; maybe TRBD1 (6 bases). V was trimmed by 4 bases and J by 2 bases, leaving 17 bases between them. The CDR3 loop spans 16 amino acids. Per germline, CDR1 SNHLY and CDR2 FYNNEI. CDR3 loop: CASSGTNRARNYGYTF. CDR3 bases: TGTGCCAGCAGTGGGACTAACAGGGCGAGGAACTATGGCTACACCTTC.

The chain has TRBV7-9 and TRBJ2-7; D may be TRBD1 (6 bases). CDR1 and CDR2 from the germline V gene are SEHNR and FQNEAQ (reference sequence). This CDR3 is built from 14 residues. The V end was cut by 4 bases, the J end by 4 bases, with 14 bases between. The CDR3 nucleotides read TGTGCCAGCAGCTCACGACAGGTCCGGTACGAGCAGTACTTC. Translation: CASSSRQVRYEQYF.

This sequence joins TRBV30 and TRBJ1-5, with D uncertain. V gave up 0 bases and J gave up 16 bases, with 16 bases separating them. The CDR3 is 12 amino acids. Germline assignment: CDR1 GTSNPN and CDR2 SVGIG (reference sequence). The CDR3 loop reads CAWSVMAGALHF. The CDR3 coding sequence is TGTGCCTGGAGTGTAATGGCAGGCGCGCTCCATTTT.

The chain carries TRBV7-2 and TRBJ1-2; D not certain. CDR3 size: 11 residues. V was cut by 1 base and J by 5 bases, with 2 bases left in between. The germline V gene encodes CDR1 SGHTA and CDR2 FQGNSA. The CDR3 region has the DNA TGTGCCAGCAGCTTAGTGTATGGCTACACCTTC. This gives the protein CASSLVYGYTF.

This chain links TRBV2 with TRBJ2-2, with D uncertain. The V gene lost 4 bases and the J gene lost 6 bases, with 15 bases spanning the gap. The CDR3 loop spans 15 amino acids. CDR1 SNHLY and CDR2 FYNNEI come from the germline V gene. Here the CDR3 DNA reads TGTGCCAGCAGTGTATTGGCTGCCGTTCCCGGGGAGCTGTTTTTT. Its translation: CASSVLAAVPGELFF.

This clone was seen only once. CDR3 bases: TGCAGCGTCCAACAGGGACAGTTCGGGGAGCTGTTTTTT. It specifies CSVQQGQFGELFF. V gene TRBV29-1 combines with J gene TRBJ2-2, with 7 nucleotides matching TRBD1. CDR3 size: 13 residues. The germline CDR1 and CDR2 sequences are SQVTM and ANQGSEA. V gave up 6 bases and J gave up 7 bases; unmatched junction bases: 8.

CDR3 DNA sequence: TGTGCCAGCAGCCAAGAGGGCATCAAAAACATTCAGTACTTC. It codes for CASSQEGIKNIQYF. The chain uses TRBV4-2 and TRBJ2-4; D remains ambiguous. This CDR3 spans 14 amino acids. The V end was cut by 0 bases, the J end by 3 bases, with 6 bases between. CDR1 is LGHNA and CDR2 is YNFKEQ in the germline V gene.